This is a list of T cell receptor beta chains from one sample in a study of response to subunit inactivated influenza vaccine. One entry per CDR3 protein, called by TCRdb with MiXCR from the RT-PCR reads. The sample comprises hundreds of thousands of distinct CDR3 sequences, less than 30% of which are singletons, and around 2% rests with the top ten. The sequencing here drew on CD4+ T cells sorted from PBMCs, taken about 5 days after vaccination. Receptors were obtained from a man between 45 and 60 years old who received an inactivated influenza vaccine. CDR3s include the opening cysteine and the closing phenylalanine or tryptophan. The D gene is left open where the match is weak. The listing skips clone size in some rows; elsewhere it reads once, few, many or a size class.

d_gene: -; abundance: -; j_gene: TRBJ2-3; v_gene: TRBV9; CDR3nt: TGTGCCAGCAGCGTAGCTTCTAGGGCCGATACGCAGTATTTT; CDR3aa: CASSVASRADTQYF
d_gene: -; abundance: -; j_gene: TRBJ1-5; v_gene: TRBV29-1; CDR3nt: TGCAGCGTTTCCACAGGGTATGGCAATCAGCCCCAGCATTTT; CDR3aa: CSVSTGYGNQPQHF
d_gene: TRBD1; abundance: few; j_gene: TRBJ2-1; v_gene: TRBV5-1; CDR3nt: TGCGCCAGCAGCTTCGGGACAGCGAACAATGAGCAGTTCTTC; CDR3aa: CASSFGTANNEQFF
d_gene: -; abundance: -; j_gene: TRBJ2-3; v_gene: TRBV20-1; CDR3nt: TGCAGTGCTAGAGTAGTAGGGTTGCGGGGCACAGATACGCAGTATTTT; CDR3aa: CSARVVGLRGTDTQYF
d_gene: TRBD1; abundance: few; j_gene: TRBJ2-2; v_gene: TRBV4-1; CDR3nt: TGCGCCAGCAGCATACAGGGGGCGGACACCGGGGAGCTGTTTTTT; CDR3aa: CASSIQGADTGELFF
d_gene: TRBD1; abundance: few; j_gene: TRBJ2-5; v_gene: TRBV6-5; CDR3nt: TGTGCCAGCAGTTACCCTCGGACAGGGGGCCGGAAGACCCAGTACTTC; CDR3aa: CASSYPRTGGRKTQYF
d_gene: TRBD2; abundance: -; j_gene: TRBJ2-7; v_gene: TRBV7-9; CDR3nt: TGTGCCAGCAGCCTAGGGACTAGCGGGAGGAGTTACGAGCAGTACTTC; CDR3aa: CASSLGTSGRSYEQYF
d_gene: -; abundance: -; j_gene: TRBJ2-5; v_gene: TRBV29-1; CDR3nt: TGCAGCGGCACTAACCTGAACCCCCGCCCTCGAGTCGGGACCCGGACCCAGTACTTC; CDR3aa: CSGTNLNPRPRVGTRTQYF
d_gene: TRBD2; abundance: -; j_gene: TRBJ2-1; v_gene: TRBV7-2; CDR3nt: TGTGCCAGCAGCCCCCGGACTAGCGGGAGATTAAGAAATGAGCAGTTCTTC; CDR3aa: CASSPRTSGRLRNEQFF
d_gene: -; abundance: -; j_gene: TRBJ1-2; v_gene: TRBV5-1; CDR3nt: TGCGCCAGCAGCTCAGGACCCCATATTATAAGCTACACCTTC; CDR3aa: CASSSGPHIISYTF
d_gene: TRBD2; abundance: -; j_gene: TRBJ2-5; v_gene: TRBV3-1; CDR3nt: TGTGCCAGCAGCCAAGGTTTTAGCGGGGGGGGGGAGACCCAGTACTTC; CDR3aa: CASSQGFSGGGETQYF
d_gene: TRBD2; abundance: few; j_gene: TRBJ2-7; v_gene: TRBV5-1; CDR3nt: TGCGCCAGCAGCGCGGGCGCTAGCGGGAGTATATACGAGCAGTACTTC; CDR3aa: CASSAGASGSIYEQYF
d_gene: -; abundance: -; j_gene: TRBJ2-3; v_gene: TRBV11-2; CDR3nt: TGTGCCAGCAGCTTAGTAGCTAGCACCCGCAGAGATACGCAGTATTTT; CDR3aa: CASSLVASTRRDTQYF
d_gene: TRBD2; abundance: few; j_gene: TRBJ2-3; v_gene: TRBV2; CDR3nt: TGTGCCAGCAATCTCCGGGGGGTCACCGATACGCAGTATTTT; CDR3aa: CASNLRGVTDTQYF
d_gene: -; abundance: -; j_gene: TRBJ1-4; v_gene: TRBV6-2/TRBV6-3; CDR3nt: TGTGCCAGCAGCGGCCAGTTAAGCCGGGACCTCGGACTTTCTGATGAAAAACTGTTTTTT; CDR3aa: CASSGQLSRDLGLSDEKLFF
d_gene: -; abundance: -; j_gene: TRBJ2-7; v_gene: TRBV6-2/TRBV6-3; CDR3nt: TGTGCCAGCAGTTACTCCCGAACCGGGTCCAGCTACGAGCAGTACTTC; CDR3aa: CASSYSRTGSSYEQYF
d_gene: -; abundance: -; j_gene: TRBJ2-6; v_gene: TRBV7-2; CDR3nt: TGTGCCAGCAGCCTCTCTAGCGCTGGGGCCAACGTCCTGACTTTC; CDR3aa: CASSLSSAGANVLTF
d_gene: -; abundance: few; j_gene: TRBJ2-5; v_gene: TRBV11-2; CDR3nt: TGTGCCAGCAGCCCCGGGGAGTCGGGGACCCAGTACTTC; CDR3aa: CASSPGESGTQYF
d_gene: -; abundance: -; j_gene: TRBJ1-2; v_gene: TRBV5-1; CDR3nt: TGCGCCAGCAGCTTCGAGGGGCAGCGCTATGGCTACACCTTC; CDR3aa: CASSFEGQRYGYTF
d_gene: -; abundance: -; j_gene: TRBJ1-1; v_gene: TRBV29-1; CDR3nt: TGCAGCGTGGGGGAGCCCATGAACACTGAAGCTTTCTTT; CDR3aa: CSVGEPMNTEAFF
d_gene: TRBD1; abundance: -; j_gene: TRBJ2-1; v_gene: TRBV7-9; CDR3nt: TGTGCCAGCAGACAGGGGGCGCAGACGGGTGAGCAGTTCTTC; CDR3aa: CASRQGAQTGEQFF
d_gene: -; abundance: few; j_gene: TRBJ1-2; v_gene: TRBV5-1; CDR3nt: TGCGCCAGCAGATCCGAGGGGGGTTCGAATGGCTACACCTTC; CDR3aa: CASRSEGGSNGYTF
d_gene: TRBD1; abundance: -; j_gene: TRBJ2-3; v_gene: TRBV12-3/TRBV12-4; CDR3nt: TGTGCCAGCAGGCTACAGGGGACAGATACGCAGTATTTT; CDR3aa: CASRLQGTDTQYF
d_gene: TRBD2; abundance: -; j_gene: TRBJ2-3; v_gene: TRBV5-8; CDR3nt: TGTGCCAGCAGACTCGGGGGGGCCGGAGATACGCAGTATTTT; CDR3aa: CASRLGGAGDTQYF
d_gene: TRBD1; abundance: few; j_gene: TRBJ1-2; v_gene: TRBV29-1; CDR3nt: TGCAGCGTTGAAGCTGGGACAGGGGGCTATGGCTACACCTTC; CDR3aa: CSVEAGTGGYGYTF
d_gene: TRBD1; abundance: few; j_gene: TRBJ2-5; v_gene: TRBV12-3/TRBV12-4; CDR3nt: TGTGCCAGCAGTCCGATGGGCCAGGGGGTTGAGACCCAGTACTTC; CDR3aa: CASSPMGQGVETQYF
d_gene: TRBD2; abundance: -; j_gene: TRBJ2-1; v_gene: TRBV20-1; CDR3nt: TGCAGTGCTTCGACCCTAGCGGGGAAAAGGTACAATGAGCAGTTCTTC; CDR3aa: CSASTLAGKRYNEQFF
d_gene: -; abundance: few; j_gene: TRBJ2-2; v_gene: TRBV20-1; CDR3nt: TGCAGTGCTAGGGACTTGGGGGCCGGGGAGCTGTTTTTT; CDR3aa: CSARDLGAGELFF
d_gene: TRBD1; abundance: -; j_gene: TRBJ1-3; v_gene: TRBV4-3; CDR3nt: TGCGCCAGCAGCCAAGTCGGACAGGGGGCAGTTGACACCATATATTTT; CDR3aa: CASSQVGQGAVDTIYF
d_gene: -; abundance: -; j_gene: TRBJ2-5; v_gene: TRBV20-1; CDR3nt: TGCAGTGCTAGACCTACTAGTTGGGAGACCCAGTACTTC; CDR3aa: CSARPTSWETQYF
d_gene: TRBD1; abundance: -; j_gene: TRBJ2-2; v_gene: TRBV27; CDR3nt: TGTGCCAGCAGTTTGGGACAGGGGTACGGGGAGCTGTTTTTT; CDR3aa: CASSLGQGYGELFF
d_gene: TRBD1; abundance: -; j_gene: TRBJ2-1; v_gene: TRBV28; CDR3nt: TGTGCCAGCAGTTTACCCGACGGGACAGGGCTATTTGAGCAGTTCTTC; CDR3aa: CASSLPDGTGLFEQFF
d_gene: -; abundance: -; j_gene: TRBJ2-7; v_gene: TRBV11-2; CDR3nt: TGTGCCAGCAGCTTTTCGCATTACAGGGCCGGCAGCTACGAGCAGTACTTC; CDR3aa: CASSFSHYRAGSYEQYF
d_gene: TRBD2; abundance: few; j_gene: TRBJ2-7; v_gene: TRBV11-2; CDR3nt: TGTGCCAGCAGCACCGGGACTAGCGGGGGGGGATTACCCTACGAGCAGTACTTC; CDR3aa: CASSTGTSGGGLPYEQYF
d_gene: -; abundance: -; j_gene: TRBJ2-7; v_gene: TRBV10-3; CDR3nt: TGTGCCACGGGGCGCCTCCGGGACATGGGGCAGGGCTACTACGAGCAGTACTTC; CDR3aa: CATGRLRDMGQGYYEQYF
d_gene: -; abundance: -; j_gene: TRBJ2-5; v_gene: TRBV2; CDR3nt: TGTGCCAGCAGGGGGGGCGCGGAGACCCAGTACTTC; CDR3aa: CASRGGAETQYF
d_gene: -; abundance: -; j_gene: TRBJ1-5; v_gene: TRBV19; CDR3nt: TGTGCCAGTAGTTACGGAGGTTATGCGGTTGTCAGCAATCAGCCCCAGCATTTT; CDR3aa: CASSYGGYAVVSNQPQHF
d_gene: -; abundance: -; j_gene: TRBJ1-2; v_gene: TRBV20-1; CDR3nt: TGCAGTGCTAGACCACCGGGACAACGGTTGATGGGGGGCTACACCTTC; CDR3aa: CSARPPGQRLMGGYTF
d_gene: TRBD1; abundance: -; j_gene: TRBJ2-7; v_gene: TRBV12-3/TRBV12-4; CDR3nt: TGTGCCAGCAGTTTAGGATTCTGGGACAGGGCCACCTACGAGCAGTACTTC; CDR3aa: CASSLGFWDRATYEQYF
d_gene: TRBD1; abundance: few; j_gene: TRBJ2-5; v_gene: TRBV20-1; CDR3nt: TGCAGTGCTCACCGGGACAGGGGAGAGACCCAGTACTTC; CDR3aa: CSAHRDRGETQYF
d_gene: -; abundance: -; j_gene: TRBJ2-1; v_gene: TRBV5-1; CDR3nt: TGCGCCAGCAGCTTGGAAGGGATGGGTGAGCAGTTCTTC; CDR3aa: CASSLEGMGEQFF
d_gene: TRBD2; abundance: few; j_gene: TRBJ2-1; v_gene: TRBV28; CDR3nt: TGTGCCAGCAGGCGAGCGGGGGGGTCCTACAATGAGCAGTTCTTC; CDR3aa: CASRRAGGSYNEQFF
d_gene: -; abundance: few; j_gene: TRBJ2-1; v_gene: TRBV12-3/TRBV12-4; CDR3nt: TGTGCCAGCAGTCGCCTAGAGTACAATGAGCAGTTCTTC; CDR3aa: CASSRLEYNEQFF
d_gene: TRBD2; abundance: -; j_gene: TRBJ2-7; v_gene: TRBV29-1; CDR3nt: TGCAGCGTTGAAGCCCTCGGGAGGTCCTACGAGCAGTACTTC; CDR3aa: CSVEALGRSYEQYF
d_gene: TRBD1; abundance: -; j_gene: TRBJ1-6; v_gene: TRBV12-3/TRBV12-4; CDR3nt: TGTGCCAGCAGTTCCTTGGGACAGCTAAATTCACCCCTCCACTTT; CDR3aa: CASSSLGQLNSPLHF
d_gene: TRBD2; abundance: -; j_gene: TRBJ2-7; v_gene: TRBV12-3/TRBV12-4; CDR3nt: TGTGCCAGCACCCCGAGCGGGAGCCCCTACGAGCAGTACTTC; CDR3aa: CASTPSGSPYEQYF
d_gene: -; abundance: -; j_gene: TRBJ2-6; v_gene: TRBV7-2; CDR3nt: TGTGCCAGCAGCCCATTCGGGGTAACCGGGGCCAACGTCCTGACTTTC; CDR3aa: CASSPFGVTGANVLTF
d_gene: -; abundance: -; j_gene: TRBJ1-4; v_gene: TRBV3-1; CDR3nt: TGTGCCAGCAGCCAAGGGGGGACGGAGTTTTTT; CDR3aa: CASSQGGTEFF
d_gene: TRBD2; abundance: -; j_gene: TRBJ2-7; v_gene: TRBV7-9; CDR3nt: TGTGCCAGCAGCGGAAGCGGGGGTATATACGAGCAGTACTTC; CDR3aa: CASSGSGGIYEQYF
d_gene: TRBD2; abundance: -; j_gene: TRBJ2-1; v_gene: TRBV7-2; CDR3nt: TGTGCCAGCAGAGCGGGGGGGACTAGCGGGAGCAATGAGCAGTTCTTC; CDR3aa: CASRAGGTSGSNEQFF
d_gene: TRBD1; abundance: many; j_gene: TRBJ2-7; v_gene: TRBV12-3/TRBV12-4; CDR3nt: TGTGCCAGCAGTTTTGGGACAGGGGGTTACGAGCAGTACTTC; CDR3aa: CASSFGTGGYEQYF
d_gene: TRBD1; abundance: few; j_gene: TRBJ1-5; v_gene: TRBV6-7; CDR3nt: TGTGCCAGCAGTTACCCACCCGACAGGGTTGAGGATCAGCCCCAGCATTTT; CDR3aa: CASSYPPDRVEDQPQHF
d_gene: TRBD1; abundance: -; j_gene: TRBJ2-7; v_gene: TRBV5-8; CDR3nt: TGTGCCAGCAGCAAACCAGGGGGTTACGGCTCCTACGAGCAGTACTTC; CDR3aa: CASSKPGGYGSYEQYF